The 9 T cell receptor beta chains below were found in one sample sequenced in a study of tumor and adjacent non-tumor tissue in lung cancer. Three rounds of nested PCR, following a modified ARM-PCR protocol, produced the TCRbeta library. In TCRdb, the multiplex PCR reads were re-called with MiXCR into one record per CDR3 protein. The sample contains 100,000 to 120,000 distinct CDR3 sequences, 84% of which appear only once. This sample's RNA came from whole unsorted tissue. Sequenced input: lung tumor tissue. These receptor sequences come from a man between 70 and 80 years old with non-small cell lung cancer.

With regard to this clonotype: Given a much more abundant clone one base away, this may be a read error. The rearrangement links TRBV28 to TRBJ2-3, with D perhaps TRBD2 (6 bases). Germline V lookup: CDR1 MDHEN, CDR2 SYDVKM. The CDR3 consists of 14 residues. CDR3 sequence (DNA): TGTGTCAGCAGTTTTGCGGGGTCACAAGATACGCAGTATTTT. Residues: CVSSFAGSQDTQYF.

Concerning this clonotype itself: No conserved phenylalanine or tryptophan is present at the end of the CDR3, so a read error is the likely explanation. This chain joins TRBV9 and TRBJ2-7; 8 bases align to TRBD1. The CDR3 loop spans 13 amino acids. Germline loops: CDR1 SGDLS, CDR2 YYNGEE. The DNA of the CDR3 is TGTACCAGCATCGCCGGGACAGGCTACGAGCAGTACATC. It encodes CTSIAGTGYEQYI.

This clonotype was seen repeatedly, ten times or more. The CDR3, as DNA: TGTGCCAGCAGCCCCCGAAGGGTTTCCAAAAACATTCAGTACTTC. This encodes CASSPRRVSKNIQYF. The chain is built from TRBV7-8 and TRBJ2-4; no clear D gene. The CDR3 spans 15 residues. V was trimmed by 5 bases and J by 2 bases, leaving 13 bases between them. Germline CDR1 SGHVS, CDR2 FQNEAQ.

Points on this clonotype: Relative to the germline gene, one junction end is altered; a read error may explain this. The V call is TRBV28, the J call TRBJ2-7; D may be TRBD2 (6 bases). This CDR3 contains 15 residues. Germline V gene sequence: CDR1 MDHEN, CDR2 SYDVKM. The CDR3 reads CASTTWRAGGYEQDF. The CDR3 DNA reads TGTGCCAGCACTACCTGGCGGGCCGGGGGTTACGAGCAGGACTTC.

As to this clonotype: An end of the junction does not agree with germline; a read error may underlie this. The chain combines TRBV12-3 or TRBV12-4 with TRBJ2-5; TRBD1 aligns across 8 bases. The CDR3 has 13 amino acids. The chain's CDR3 is CASRHGQGSTQYF. CDR3 nucleotide sequence: TGTGCTAGCAGACACGGACAGGGCTCCACCCAGTACTTC.

V gene TRBV12-3 or TRBV12-4 combines with J gene TRBJ2-2, with TRBD2 matching 13 bases. The CDR3 runs 14 residues. CDR3 region: CGSSLTSGGRELFF. As DNA, the CDR3 is TGTGGTAGCAGCTTGACTAGCGGGGGGAGGGAGCTGTTTTTT.

As concerns this clonotype: At one boundary the junction diverges from the germline segment, which might be a read error. V and J are TRBV29-1 and TRBJ2-2; D gene ambiguous. CDR1 is SQVTM and CDR2 is ANQGSEA in the germline V gene. The CDR3 sequence is 14 residues long. The CDR3 loop reads CSVEANWFTGELFF. The CDR3 bases are TGCAGCGTTGAAGCGAACTGGTTCACCGGAGAGCTGTTTTTT.

Concerning this clonotype itself: One end of the junction fails to match germline, which may point to a read error. V is TRBV6-2 or TRBV6-3 and J is TRBJ2-1; maybe TRBD1 (6 bases). Germline values: CDR1 MNHEY, CDR2 SVGEGT. The CDR3 has 15 residues. The CDR3 region has the DNA TGTGCCTGCAGTCGGGGTGGGCCAGGGGTCAATGAGCAGATCTTC. The encoded protein is CACSRGGPGVNEQIF.

The chain couples TRBV6-5 to TRBJ2-1, with TRBD2 as a possible D gene (5 bases). The CDR3 runs 15 residues. The V end was cut by 5 bases, the J end by 3 bases, with 14 bases between. CDR1 is MNHEY and CDR2 is SVGAGI in the germline V gene. The CDR3 coding sequence is TGTGCCAGCAGTATCCGGGAACCTTTCTACAATGAGCAGTTCTTC. It specifies CASSIREPFYNEQFF.